This TCR beta chain is drawn from a study of blood T cell repertoires in COVID-19. Study context: Researchers got acute and convalescent COVID-19 samples from the United States, Italy and Spain. Sources were T cells, B-cell-depleted T cells, or PBMCs; the material itself was cDNA or gDNA.

Methods used by the authors: Cell counts per sample came from amplifying reference gene primers. Generated by immunoSEQ multiplex PCR, the TCRdb table keeps only in-frame clones and is missing some. D and trimming come from the DNA, and the V and J calls and clone size come from that table. The sample holds around 62,000 clones; 85% to 90% are singletons and the top ten take 1.4%. V was pared by 5 bases and J by 1 base, with 10 bases between. CDR1 LNHDA and CDR2 SQIVND come from the germline V gene (reference sequence). The CDR3 consists of 14 residues. Sequencing was done on a sample of peripheral blood. The genes are TRBV19 and TRBJ2-3; tentatively, D is TRBD1 (6 bases). This receptor was taken from a man in his 60s with acute or convalescent COVID-19. This CDR3 reads CASSQGRGTDTQYF. In DNA form, the CDR3 reads TGTGCCAGTAGTCAGGGGCGAGGCACAGATACGCAGTATTTT.